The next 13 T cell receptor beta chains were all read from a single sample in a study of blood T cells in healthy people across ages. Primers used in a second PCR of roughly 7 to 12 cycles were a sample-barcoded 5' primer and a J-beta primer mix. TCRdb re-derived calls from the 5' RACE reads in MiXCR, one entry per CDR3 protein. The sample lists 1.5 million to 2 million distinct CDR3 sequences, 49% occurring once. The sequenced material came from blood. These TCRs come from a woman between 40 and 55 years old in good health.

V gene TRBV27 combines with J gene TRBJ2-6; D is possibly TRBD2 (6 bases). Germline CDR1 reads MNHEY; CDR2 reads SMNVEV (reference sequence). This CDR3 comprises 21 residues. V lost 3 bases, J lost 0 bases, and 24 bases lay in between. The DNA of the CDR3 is TGTGCCAGCAGTTTCCATAAAGGGGACTCCACCCAGAACTCTGGGGCCAACGTCCTGACTTTC. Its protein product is CASSFHKGDSTQNSGANVLTF.

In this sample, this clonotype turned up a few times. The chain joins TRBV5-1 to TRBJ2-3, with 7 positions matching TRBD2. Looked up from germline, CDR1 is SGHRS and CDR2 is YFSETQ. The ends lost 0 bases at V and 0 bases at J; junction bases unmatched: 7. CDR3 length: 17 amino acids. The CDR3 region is CASSLGLAEPSTDTQYF. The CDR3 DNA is TGCGCCAGCAGCTTGGGGCTAGCGGAACCTAGCACAGATACGCAGTATTTT.

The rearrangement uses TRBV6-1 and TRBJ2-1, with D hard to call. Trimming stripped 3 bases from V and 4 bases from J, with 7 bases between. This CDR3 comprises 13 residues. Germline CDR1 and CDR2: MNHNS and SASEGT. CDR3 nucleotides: TGTGCCAGCAGTGACGCTAGGTACAATGAGCAGTTCTTC. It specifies CASSDARYNEQFF.

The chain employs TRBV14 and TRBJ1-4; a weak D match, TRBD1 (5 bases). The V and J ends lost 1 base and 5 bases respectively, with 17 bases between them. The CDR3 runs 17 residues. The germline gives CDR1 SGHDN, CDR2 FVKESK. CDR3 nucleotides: TGTGCCAGCAGCCAAGGATCAACGGGGCTACTGAATGAAAAACTGTTTTTT. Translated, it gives CASSQGSTGLLNEKLFF.

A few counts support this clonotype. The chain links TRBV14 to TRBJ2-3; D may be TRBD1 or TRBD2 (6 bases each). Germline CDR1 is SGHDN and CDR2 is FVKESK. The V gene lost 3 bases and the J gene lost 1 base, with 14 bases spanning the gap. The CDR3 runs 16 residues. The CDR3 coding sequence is TGTGCCAGCAGCCACCTAGGGGGGTTCGGCACAGATACGCAGTATTTT. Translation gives CASSHLGGFGTDTQYF.

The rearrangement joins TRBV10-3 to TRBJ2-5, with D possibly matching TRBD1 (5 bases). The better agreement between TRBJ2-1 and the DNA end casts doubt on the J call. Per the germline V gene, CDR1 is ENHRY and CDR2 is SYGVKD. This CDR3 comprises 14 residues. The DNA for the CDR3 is TGTGCCATCAGTGACAGGGTGATCCAAGAGACCCAGTTCTTC. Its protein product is CAISDRVIQETQFF.

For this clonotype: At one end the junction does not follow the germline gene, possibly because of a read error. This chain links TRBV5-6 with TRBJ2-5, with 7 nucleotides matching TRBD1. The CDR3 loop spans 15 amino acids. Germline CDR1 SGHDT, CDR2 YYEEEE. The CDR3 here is CVSSPRGLGSETQYF. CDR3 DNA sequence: TGTGTCAGCAGCCCCAGGGGGTTAGGCTCGGAGACCCAGTACTTC.

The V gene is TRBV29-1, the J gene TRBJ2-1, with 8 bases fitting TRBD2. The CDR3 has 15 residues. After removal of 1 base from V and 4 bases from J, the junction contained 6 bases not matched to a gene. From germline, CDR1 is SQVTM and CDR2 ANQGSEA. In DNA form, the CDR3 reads TGCAGCGTTGAAGTGGTAGCGGGGACTTACAATGAGCAGTTCTTC. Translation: CSVEVVAGTYNEQFF.

CDR3 sequence reads: CASSLALNRREEQYF. CDR3 nucleotide sequence: TGTGCCAGCAGCTTAGCCCTCAATCGAAGGGAAGAGCAGTACTTC. The V gene is TRBV7-2, the J gene TRBJ2-5; no definite D call. Deletions cut 0 bases from V and 11 bases from J, with 19 bases between. CDR3 length: 15 amino acids. The germline CDR1 and CDR2 sequences are SGHTA and FQGNSA.

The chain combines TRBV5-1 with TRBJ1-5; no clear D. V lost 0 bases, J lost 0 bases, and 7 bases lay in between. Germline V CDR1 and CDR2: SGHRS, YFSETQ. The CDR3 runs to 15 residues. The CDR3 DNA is TGCGCCAGCAGCTTGGGAGGCCCTAGCAATCAGCCCCAGCATTTT. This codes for CASSLGGPSNQPQHF.

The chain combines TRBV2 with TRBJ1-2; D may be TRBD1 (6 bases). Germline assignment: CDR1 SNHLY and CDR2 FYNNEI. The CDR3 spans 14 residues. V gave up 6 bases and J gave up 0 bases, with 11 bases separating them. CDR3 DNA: TGTGCCAGCAGCGACAGGCCTTCTAACTATGGCTACACCTTC. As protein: CASSDRPSNYGYTF. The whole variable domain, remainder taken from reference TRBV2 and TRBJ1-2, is EPEVTQTPSHQVTQMGQEVILRCVPISNHLYFYWYRQILGQKVEFLVSFYNNEISEKSEIFDDQFSVERPDGSNFTLKIRSTKLEDSAMYFCASSDRPSNYGYTFGSGTRLTVV.

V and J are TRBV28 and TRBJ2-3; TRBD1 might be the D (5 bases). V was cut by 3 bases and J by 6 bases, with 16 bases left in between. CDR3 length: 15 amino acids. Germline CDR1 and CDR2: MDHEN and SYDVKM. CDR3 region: CASSLGRPKGDTQYF. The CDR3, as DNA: TGTGCCAGCAGTTTGGGCAGGCCTAAGGGGGATACGCAGTATTTT. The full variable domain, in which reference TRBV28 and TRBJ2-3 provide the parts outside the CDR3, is DVKVTQSSRYLVKRTGEKVFLECVQDMDHENMFWYRQDPGLGLRLIYFSYDVKMKEKGDIPEGYSVSREKKERFSLILESASTNQTSMYLCASSLGRPKGDTQYFGPGTRLTVL.

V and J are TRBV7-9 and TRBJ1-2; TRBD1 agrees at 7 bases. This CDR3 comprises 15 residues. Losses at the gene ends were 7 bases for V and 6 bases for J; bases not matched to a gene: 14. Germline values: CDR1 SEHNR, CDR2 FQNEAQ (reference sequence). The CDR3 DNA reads TGTGCCAGCACCCTGGGGGGACAGTCCTGGGATGGCTACACCTTC. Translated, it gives CASTLGGQSWDGYTF.